The 13 T cell receptor beta chains presented below share a single source sample, sequenced in a study of CD8 T cells in Susac syndrome (dated by TCRdb to between 2018 and 2021). Preparation of the library involved the immunoSEQ multiplex PCR assay. RNA was extracted with the RNeasy kit and 0.5 to 1 ug was reverse transcribed using random hexamers. TCRdb reworked the public reads: Q25 trimming with fastp, MiXCR clone assembly, productive beta chains retained. Every distinct CDR3 protein forms one entry, paired with its most common genes and DNA. The sample includes tens of thousands of distinct CDR3 sequences, with approximately 94% observed a single time. 0.52% of the sample is held by the ten biggest clonotypes. Sequencing input: CD8+ T cells from PBMCs. All receptors come from a human donor with Susac syndrome.

The chain combines TRBV18 with TRBJ2-1, with D unresolved. The CDR3 spans 12 residues. V gave up 6 bases and J gave up 6 bases, with 9 bases separating them. The V gene's germline CDR1 is KGHSH and CDR2 LQKENI. CDR3 sequence (DNA): TGTGCCAGCTCGCTCAAGGTCAATGAGCAGTTCTTC. Amino acid sequence: CASSLKVNEQFF.

The genes are TRBV7-9 and TRBJ2-7, with 8 positions matching TRBD1. The CDR3 loop spans 15 amino acids. Germline CDR1 reads SEHNR; CDR2 reads FQNEAQ (reference sequence). Trimming took 5 bases from V and 4 from J; bases not matched to a gene: 10. The CDR3 is CASSKTGVTSYEQYF. The CDR3 DNA reads as TGTGCCAGCAGCAAGACAGGGGTTACAAGTTACGAGCAGTACTTC.

The V and J genes are TRBV27 and TRBJ1-6, with D possibly matching TRBD1 (6 bases). V gave up 4 bases and J gave up 8 bases, with 9 bases separating them. This CDR3 contains 13 residues. The germline CDR1 and CDR2 sequences are MNHEY and SMNVEV (reference sequence). The CDR3: CASSWGLYSPLHF. Written as DNA, the CDR3 is TGTGCCAGCAGTTGGGGGCTATATTCACCCCTCCACTTT.

The J gene is TRBJ1-2, the V gene TRBV6-6; D perhaps matches TRBD1 (6 bases). The CDR3 length is 13 residues. Germline CDR1 reads MNHNY; CDR2 reads SVGAGI (reference sequence). Trimming pared 7 bases from V and 6 bases from J, leaving 15 bases between. The CDR3 sequence: CASMGGLNHGYTF. In DNA, the CDR3 is TGTGCCAGCATGGGGGGGCTGAATCATGGCTACACCTTC.

The chain joins TRBV20-1 to TRBJ2-5; tentatively, D is TRBD1 (7 bases). This CDR3 comprises 17 residues. The ends were cut back, 1 base at V and 1 base at J, with 19 bases in the middle. Germline assignment: CDR1 DFQATT and CDR2 SNEGSKA (reference sequence). In DNA form, the CDR3 reads TGCAGTGCTAGAGCAACGGACTATAGGGACAGCCAAGAGACCCAGTACTTC. Translating it yields CSARATDYRDSQETQYF.

CDR3 in amino acids: CASSDRVGRTEAFF. The CDR3 region has the DNA TGTGCCAGCAGTGATAGGGTGGGGAGGACTGAAGCTTTCTTT. The chain combines TRBV2 with TRBJ1-1; the D is unclear. The CDR3 is made up of 14 amino acids. The germline V gene encodes CDR1 SNHLY and CDR2 FYNNEI. V dropped 3 bases and J dropped 5 bases, with 13 bases sitting between them.

The chain has TRBV29-1 and TRBJ2-7; maybe TRBD1 (5 bases). Between the trimmed V and J ends, which lost 4 bases and 0 bases, there was a span of 13 bases. CDR1 SQVTM and CDR2 ANQGSEA come from the germline V gene. This CDR3 is built from 14 residues. In DNA, the CDR3 is TGCAGCGTTGGGTGGGGCCGACCCTCCTACGAGCAGTACTTC. It specifies CSVGWGRPSYEQYF.

V is TRBV4-3 and J is TRBJ2-3; TRBD2 agrees at 11 bases. This CDR3 comprises 15 residues. Germline CDR1 LGHNA, CDR2 YSLEER. Trimming took 4 bases from V and 3 from J; bases not matched to a gene: 3. The CDR3 here is CASSPLAGGTDTQYF. The CDR3 DNA reads TGCGCCAGCAGCCCCTTAGCGGGGGGGACAGATACGCAGTATTTT.

This chain uses TRBV27 with TRBJ2-1, with TRBD1 identical over 8 bases. V lost 2 bases, J lost 6 bases, and 3 bases stayed unmatched. Germline V lookup: CDR1 MNHEY, CDR2 SMNVEV (reference sequence). The CDR3 spans 14 residues. The CDR3 sequence is CASSLGTGGNEQFF. DNA of the CDR3: TGTGCCAGCAGTTTAGGGACAGGCGGCAATGAGCAGTTCTTC.

The V call is TRBV7-9, the J call TRBJ2-4; TRBD2 might be the D (5 bases). The CDR3 covers 17 residues. The V end was cut by 7 bases, the J end by 3 bases, with 22 bases between. Germline V gene data show CDR1 as SEHNR and CDR2 as FQNEAQ (reference sequence). The DNA of the CDR3 is TGTGCCAGCACGTCCCCTGGACGGGATTGGGGCAAAAACATTCAGTACTTC. Translated, it gives CASTSPGRDWGKNIQYF.

The chain employs TRBV11-2 and TRBJ2-5, with a possible D match to TRBD1 (5 bases). This CDR3 spans 16 amino acids. The V gene's germline CDR1 is SGHAT and CDR2 FQNNGV. Trimming shortened V by 4 bases and J by 2 bases, and 17 bases separated the two germline ends. The CDR3 DNA sequence: TGTGCCAGCAGCTCTATATGGACACCCCAACAAGAGACCCAGTACTTC. Residues: CASSSIWTPQQETQYF.

V is TRBV5-4 and J is TRBJ2-7, with 10 positions matching TRBD1. This CDR3 spans 14 amino acids. Per the germline V gene, CDR1 is SGHNT and CDR2 is YYREEE (reference sequence). With 5 bases clipped from V and 4 bases from J, the junction kept 6 bases outside the gene matches. CDR3 in DNA: TGTGCCAGCAGACTGGACAGGGGGAGTTACGAGCAGTACTTC. This encodes CASRLDRGSYEQYF.

Concerning this clonotype itself: The junction departs from the called germline gene at one end, perhaps through a read error. The chain employs TRBV20-1 and TRBJ2-2, with TRBD2 as a possible D gene (5 bases). CDR3 length equals 14 residues. The germline CDR1 and CDR2 sequences are DFQATT and SNEGSKA (reference sequence). The CDR3 DNA is TGCAGTGCCCCAGAATCGGGATTTTCCGGGGAGCTGTCTTTT. Encoded protein: CSAPESGFSGELSF.